This is a list of T cell receptor beta chains from one sample in a study of T cells in Graves' hyperthyroidism and ophthalmopathy. TCRdb itself ran the multiplex PCR reads through MiXCR, one entry per CDR3 protein. The sample comprises 250,000 to 350,000 distinct CDR3 sequences, 15% to 20% of which are singletons, and approximately 60% rests with the top ten. Input material: blood. The receptors here all came from a woman aged 60-75 years with Graves' ophthalmopathy. Each CDR3 is given with its conserved first and last residue.

length,V,J,CDR3
15,TRBV6-1,TRBJ1-3,CASSYEVISGNTIYF
18,TRBV28,TRBJ1-2,CASSLTGTGGWFGYGYTF
16,TRBV11-2,TRBJ2-3,CASRPTRNSITDTQYF
14,TRBV20-1,TRBJ2-7,CSASPAGYALEQYF
15,TRBV5-1,TRBJ1-2,CASSSEGTLYYGYTF
14,TRBV27,TRBJ2-7,CAQARGTSSHEQYF
14,TRBV7-2,TRBJ2-2,CASARARGSGELFF
16,TRBV20-1,TRBJ1-3,CSARGRWGNSGNTIYF
15,TRBV11-2,TRBJ2-5,CASSPPGQVLQTQYF
14,TRBV2,TRBJ1-4,CASSEQTTGEKLFF
17,TRBV20-1,TRBJ2-7,CSAGTSGSLTSSYEQYF
12,TRBV11-3,TRBJ1-1,CASSGGSTEAFF
15,TRBV7-2,TRBJ2-1,CASSLVWASYNEQFF
11,TRBV29-1,TRBJ1-2,CSVYNREGYTF
15,TRBV4-3,TRBJ1-3,CASSPEEISGNTIYF
13,TRBV29-1,TRBJ1-4,CSVESGIREKLFF
15,TRBV11-2,TRBJ2-3,CASSLESSGVNTQYF
15,TRBV7-9,TRBJ1-4,CASSPGRTENEKLFF
15,TRBV27,TRBJ2-2,CASSLGTGNIGELFF
12,TRBV7-2,TRBJ2-3,CASSPLGGTQYF
14,TRBV11-2,TRBJ2-2,CASSSGGYTGELFF
15,TRBV10-3,TRBJ1-5,CAISGTGGLDQPQHF
16,TRBV20-1,TRBJ1-1,CSARDLITLMNTEAFF
14,TRBV18,TRBJ1-4,CASSPWDSNEKLFF
15,TRBV6-6,TRBJ2-7,CASSYTGTGAYEQYF
13,TRBV6-1,TRBJ1-5,CASSRTGAWPQHF
17,TRBV9,TRBJ2-5,CASSRTSGRSSQETQYF
14,TRBV20-1,TRBJ2-1,CSARQGVTYNEQFF
15,TRBV9,TRBJ1-2,CASSVDTDNPYGYTF
15,TRBV6-2/TRBV6-3,TRBJ2-2,CASSFNGIYTGELFF
15,TRBV7-2,TRBJ2-7,CASRPWEREQGEQYF
12,TRBV28,TRBJ1-3,CASRDQGNTIYF
13,TRBV28,TRBJ1-5,CASRVLSNQPQHF
12,TRBV6-1,TRBJ2-7,CASSYGPYEQYF
11,TRBV12-3/TRBV12-4,TRBJ2-7,CASSFSYEQYF
14,TRBV12-3/TRBV12-4,TRBJ1-1,CASTLGDGYTEAFF
13,TRBV18,TRBJ1-6,CASSPVTQSPLHF
14,TRBV5-1,TRBJ2-7,CASSLEALYYEQYF
16,TRBV6-2/TRBV6-3,TRBJ2-2,CASSPRTSGRGGELFF
14,TRBV2,TRBJ1-1,CASSEQGGNTEAFF
13,TRBV30,TRBJ2-1,CAWNGQSYNEQFF
15,TRBV6-5,TRBJ2-7,CASSYSRAGVGEQYF
17,TRBV4-3,TRBJ1-1,CASSQVYSSGGSTEAFF